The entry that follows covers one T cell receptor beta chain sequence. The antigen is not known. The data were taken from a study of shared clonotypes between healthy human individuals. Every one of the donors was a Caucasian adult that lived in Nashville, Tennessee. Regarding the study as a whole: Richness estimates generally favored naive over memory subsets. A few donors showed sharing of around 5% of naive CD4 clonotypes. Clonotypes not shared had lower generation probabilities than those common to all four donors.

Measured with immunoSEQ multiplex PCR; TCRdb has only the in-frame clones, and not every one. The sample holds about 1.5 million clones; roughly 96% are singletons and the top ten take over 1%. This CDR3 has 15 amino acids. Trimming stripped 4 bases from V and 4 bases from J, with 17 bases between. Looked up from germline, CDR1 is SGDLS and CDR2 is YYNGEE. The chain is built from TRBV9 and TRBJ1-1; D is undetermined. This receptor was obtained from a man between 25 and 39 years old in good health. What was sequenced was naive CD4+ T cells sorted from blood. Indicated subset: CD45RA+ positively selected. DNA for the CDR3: TGTGCCAGCAGCCCCGGAAGGTTCTCTCCCACTGAAGCTTTCTTT. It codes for CASSPGRFSPTEAFF.